In its sample, the clone carrying this T cell receptor beta chain was seen many times. Time point reported: blood at routine non-recurrence follow-up after resection. The data were taken from a study of spatial heterogeneity in lung cancer. The V gene lost 4 bases and the J gene lost 6 bases, with 18 bases spanning the gap. The CDR3 has 15 residues. In germline, CDR1 is LGHNA, CDR2 YNFKEQ. TCRdb recomputed calls from the 5' RACE reads with MiXCR, one row per CDR3 protein. In the table there are tens of thousands of distinct CDR3 sequences, over 9.5% of which are singletons. The receptor comes from a female donor with early-stage non-small cell lung cancer. The specimen comprised PBMCs, sampled at follow-up. The chain is built from TRBV4-2 and TRBJ1-1, with a weak D call TRBD1 (5 bases). The CDR3 sequence is CASSRGDAGNPEAFF. CDR3 in DNA: TGTGCCAGCAGCCGAGGGGACGCAGGGAATCCTGAAGCTTTCTTT.